Listed below are T cell receptor beta chains from one sample, sequenced in a study of IL-17A CD8 T cells in psoriatic arthritis synovium. Using immunoSEQ multiplex PCR, the repertoire was profiled, and TCRdb retains in-frame clones only, with some absent. The sample shows approximately 2,300 clones, around three quarters of them seen only once. The material sequenced was IFN-gamma+ CD8+ T cells from synovial fluid. All receptors derive from a human donor with psoriatic arthritis. Both conserved end residues are part of each CDR3. D genes are given only for firm matches. Rows may omit the clone size; those that give it use once, few, many or a size class.

cdr3_aa cdr3_nt j_call v_call clone_size d_call
CAWSRGYNEQFF TGTGCCTGGAGTCGGGGCTACAATGAGCAGTTCTTC TRBJ2-1 TRBV30 few NA
CASSQMSGQEQYF TGTGCCAGCAGCCAAATGTCGGGACAGGAGCAGTACTTC TRBJ2-7 TRBV4-2 few TRBD1
CASSQGTGTDTQYF TGTGCCAGCTCACAAGGGACAGGCACAGATACGCAGTATTTT TRBJ2-3 TRBV18 once TRBD1
CASSGPGGMYNEQFF TGTGCCAGCAGTGGCCCAGGGGGCATGTACAATGAGCAGTTCTTC TRBJ2-1 TRBV6-1 NA TRBD1
CASSSDRALAYEQYF TGTGCCAGCAGCTCGGACAGGGCCCTCGCCTACGAGCAGTACTTC TRBJ2-7 TRBV5-6 NA TRBD1
CASSQWTGPEQYF TGTGCCAGCAGCCAATGGACAGGACCCGAGCAGTACTTC TRBJ2-7 TRBV5-5 NA TRBD1
CASSVTLGTGELFF TGTGCCAGCAGCGTAACTCTAGGCACCGGGGAGCTGTTTTTT TRBJ2-2 TRBV7-2 NA NA
CASSEFPGFYNSPLHF TGTGCCAGCAGTGAATTCCCGGGATTCTATAATTCACCCCTCCACTTT TRBJ1-6 TRBV6-1 NA NA
CASREGSGYTF TGTGCCAGTAGAGAAGGGAGCGGCTACACCTTC TRBJ1-2 TRBV19 NA NA
CASSVGRGPYEQYF TGTGCCAGCAGCGTAGGGCGGGGGCCGTACGAGCAGTACTTC TRBJ2-7 TRBV9 once NA
CASRVGSAEAFF TGTGCCAGCAGGGTCGGTTCCGCTGAAGCTTTCTTT TRBJ1-1 TRBV25-1 NA NA
CAISTGGMNTEAFF TGCGCCATATCGACAGGGGGGATGAACACTGAAGCTTTCTTT TRBJ1-1 TRBV4-1 few TRBD1
CASSSDGYGYTF TGCGCCAGCAGCTCAGACGGCTATGGCTACACCTTC TRBJ1-2 TRBV5-1 few NA
CASSQGFLNTEAFF TGCGCCAGCAGCCAAGGATTCTTGAACACTGAAGCTTTCTTT TRBJ1-1 TRBV4-1 NA NA
CASRTTMTVNEKLFF TGTGCCAGCAGGACTACTATGACGGTTAATGAAAAACTGTTTTTT TRBJ1-4 TRBV6-6 NA NA
CASGNYEQYF TGTGCCAGCGGAAACTACGAGCAGTACTTC TRBJ2-7 TRBV27 few NA
CAISEPGVGGYTF TGTGCCATCAGTGAGCCGGGGGTCGGCGGCTACACCTTC TRBJ1-2 TRBV10-3 NA NA
CAISATDREETGELFF TGTGCCATCAGTGCGACGGACAGGGAGGAGACCGGGGAGCTGTTTTTT TRBJ2-2 TRBV10-3 NA TRBD1
CASRAGSMNTEAFF TGCGCCAGCAGGGCAGGTTCCATGAACACTGAAGCTTTCTTT TRBJ1-1 TRBV4-1 once NA
CATSGGYSYGYTF TGTGCCACCTCGGGAGGCTACAGCTATGGCTACACCTTC TRBJ1-2 TRBV19 NA NA
CASSFDPSGGYQETQYF TGCGCCAGCAGCTTTGACCCTAGCGGGGGGTACCAAGAGACCCAGTACTTC TRBJ2-5 TRBV5-1 NA TRBD2
CASSQEGAERSTYEQYF TGTGCCAGCAGCCAAGAGGGGGCGGAGCGGAGCACCTACGAGCAGTACTTC TRBJ2-7 TRBV4-2 NA NA
CASSPWGSYGYTF TGTGCCAGCAGCCCCTGGGGGAGTTATGGCTACACCTTC TRBJ1-2 TRBV7-2 NA NA
CASTDSEGDSYEQYF TGTGCCAGCACCGACTCGGAGGGTGACTCCTACGAGCAGTACTTC TRBJ2-7 TRBV6-4 NA NA
CASSSPIALADSTDTQYF TGTGCCAGCAGCTCTCCCATTGCCCTAGCGGACAGCACAGATACGCAGTATTTT TRBJ2-3 TRBV9 NA TRBD2
CASSYSGGGEQFF TGTGCCAGCAGTTACTCGGGCGGGGGTGAGCAGTTCTTC TRBJ2-1 TRBV6-6 NA TRBD2
CASSILPGTNSGNTIYF TGTGCCAGCTCCATCCTCCCAGGGACCAATTCTGGAAACACCATATATTTT TRBJ1-3 TRBV9 NA NA
CASSLVGETQYF TGTGCCAGCAGCTTAGTCGGAGAGACCCAGTACTTC TRBJ2-5 TRBV11-2 NA NA
CASSPPGQGPYEQYF TGTGCCAGTAGCCCCCCGGGACAGGGTCCCTACGAGCAGTACTTC TRBJ2-7 TRBV19 NA TRBD1